Listed here are 26 T cell receptor beta chains from one sample, sequenced in a study of Ad26.COV2.S vaccination and SARS-CoV-2 variants. This table comes from immunoSEQ multiplex PCR, and its TCRdb copy is limited to in-frame clones, with some not included. The data hold roughly 350,000 clones, with roughly 84% observed a single time. Specified treatment: around 19 received Ad26.COV2.S at low or high dose, single or two shots; roughly five received placebo; per-sample allocation not given. Sampling was done on day 63 after the first vaccine or placebo injection. Source: peripheral blood, taken in a trial of Ad26.COV2.S vaccine versus placebo. These receptors came from a person aged 18 to 59 who received the Ad26.COV2.S COVID-19 vaccine or a placebo.

This rearrangement joins TRBV4-3 to TRBJ1-2, with D unclear. Per the germline V gene, CDR1 is LGHNA and CDR2 is YSLEER. The CDR3 covers 14 residues. V was clipped by 1 base and J by 2 bases, with 8 bases between them. The DNA for the CDR3 is TGCGCCAGCAGCCAAGGAGTCGTCAACTATGGCTACACCTTC. Amino acids: CASSQGVVNYGYTF.

The J gene is TRBJ1-1, the V gene TRBV13; no firm D call. This CDR3 has 12 residues. Trimming cost V 5 bases and J 5 bases, with 9 bases left between them. The germline V gene has CDR1 PRHDT and CDR2 FYEKMQ (reference sequence). The CDR3 coding sequence is TGTGCCAGCAGCCTCACGGGGACTGAAGCTTTCTTT. Translation gives CASSLTGTEAFF.

V is TRBV5-1 and J is TRBJ2-7; the D gene is possibly TRBD2 (6 bases). This CDR3 has 14 residues. The V and J ends lost 3 bases and 3 bases respectively, with 13 bases between them. Germline V lookup: CDR1 SGHRS, CDR2 YFSETQ. CDR3 sequence: CASSSRGGVYEQYF. CDR3 nucleotides: TGCGCCAGCAGCTCCCGGGGAGGCGTCTACGAGCAGTACTTC.

The chain carries TRBV11-1 and TRBJ2-7; a weak D match, TRBD2 (5 bases). The CDR3 consists of 15 residues. Germline CDR1 SGHAT, CDR2 FQDESV (reference sequence). With 5 bases removed from V and 0 bases from J, the gap between germline ends came to 14 bases. The CDR3: CASSEGLGSSYEQYF. The CDR3 region has the DNA TGTGCCAGCAGCGAAGGGTTGGGGAGCTCCTACGAGCAGTACTTC.

In its sample, this clone was seen once. This sequence joins TRBV7-2 and TRBJ2-3; 10 positions agree with TRBD1. Germline V lookup: CDR1 SGHTA, CDR2 FQGNSA. The CDR3 covers 16 residues. With 7 bases clipped from V and 4 bases from J, the junction kept 11 bases outside the gene matches. The CDR3: CASIQRGTGDADTQYF. The DNA for the CDR3 is TGTGCCAGCATCCAGCGAGGGACAGGGGACGCAGATACGCAGTATTTT.

The gene calls are TRBV12-3 or TRBV12-4 and TRBJ1-5, with D possibly being TRBD1 (6 bases). The CDR3 sequence is 13 residues long. Trimming cost V 8 bases and J 7 bases, with 15 bases left between them. The CDR3: CASQGGMVQPQHF. The CDR3 bases are TGTGCCAGCCAAGGGGGAATGGTACAGCCCCAGCATTTT.

The V gene is TRBV6-5, the J gene TRBJ2-7, with D perhaps TRBD1 (6 bases). There are 15 residues in the CDR3. CDR1 is MNHEY and CDR2 is SVGAGI in the germline V gene. Trimming took off 0 bases at V and 4 bases at J, with 13 bases between the two ends. CDR3 protein: CASSYSTRTAYEQYF. CDR3 nucleotide sequence: TGTGCCAGCAGTTACTCGACAAGGACAGCTTACGAGCAGTACTTC.

V gene TRBV25-1 combines with J gene TRBJ1-3, with D uncertain. Germline CDR1 is MGHDK and CDR2 is SYGVNS. The CDR3 is made up of 15 amino acids. The V end lost 2 bases, the J end lost 4 bases, and 12 bases lay between the germline ends. Written as DNA, the CDR3 is TGTGCCAGCAGTGAACCGGGGTGGTTGGGAAACACCATATATTTT. Encoded protein: CASSEPGWLGNTIYF.

This clone came up once. The V call is TRBV30, the J call TRBJ1-2; no clear D. The CDR3 is made up of 12 amino acids. V was pared by 1 base and J by 7 bases, with 10 bases between. CDR1 is GTSNPN, CDR2 SVGIG, per germline (reference sequence). The CDR3, as DNA: TGTGCCTGGAGTGGTATGTCCTCTGGCTACACCTTC. Translated, it gives CAWSGMSSGYTF.

The chain combines TRBV19 with TRBJ1-2; D is uncertain. CDR3 length equals 14 residues. CDR1 is LNHDA and CDR2 is SQIVND in the germline V gene (reference sequence). Trimming pared 3 bases from V and 0 bases from J, leaving 8 bases between. The CDR3 spells CASSIQAANYGYTF. CDR3 DNA sequence: TGTGCCAGTAGTATCCAGGCAGCTAACTATGGCTACACCTTC.

V and J are TRBV6-5 and TRBJ2-7; 8 bases align to TRBD1. The V gene's germline CDR1 is MNHEY and CDR2 SVGAGI. This CDR3 comprises 15 residues. Germline trimming cut 6 bases from V and 0 bases from J; bases unmatched to any gene: 7. The CDR3 DNA sequence: TGTGCCAGCAGCCTTGGACAGGGCCTCTCCTACGAGCAGTACTTC. This gives the protein CASSLGQGLSYEQYF.

This clone was picked up many times. In DNA, the CDR3 is TGTGCCTGGAGTGCCCTCGGACGCACCTACGAGCAGTACTTC. This encodes CAWSALGRTYEQYF. The rearrangement uses TRBV30 and TRBJ2-7; no clear D gene. The V and J ends lost 1 base and 2 bases respectively, with 12 bases between them. CDR3 length: 14 amino acids. Germline V gene lookup returns CDR1 GTSNPN and CDR2 SVGIG (reference sequence).

The gene calls are TRBV2 and TRBJ1-5; 9 bases map to TRBD1. This CDR3 is 14 amino acids long. J was trimmed by 7 bases and V by 5 bases; bases with no gene match: 6. From germline, CDR1 is SNHLY and CDR2 FYNNEI. The CDR3 sequence is CASSRTGGGQPQHF. The CDR3 nucleotides read TGTGCCAGCAGTAGAACAGGGGGCGGCCAGCCCCAGCATTTT. Filled out from reference TRBV2 and TRBJ1-5, the complete variable domain reads EPEVTQTPSHQVTQMGQEVILRCVPISNHLYFYWYRQILGQKVEFLVSFYNNEISEKSEIFDDQFSVERPDGSNFTLKIRSTKLEDSAMYFCASSRTGGGQPQHFGDGTRLSIL.

The J gene is TRBJ1-1, the V gene TRBV2; tentatively, D is TRBD1 (6 bases). The V end lost 6 bases, the J end lost 0 bases, and 11 bases lay between the germline ends. The CDR3 totals 14 residues. Germline V gene sequence: CDR1 SNHLY, CDR2 FYNNEI. The CDR3 spells CASSYWGLNTEAFF. In DNA, the CDR3 is TGTGCCAGCAGCTACTGGGGGCTGAACACTGAAGCTTTCTTT.

V is TRBV18 and J is TRBJ1-2, with 7 bases matching TRBD1. V shed 0 bases, J shed 7 bases, and the junction held 8 bases outside the gene matches. Germline CDR1 reads KGHSH; CDR2 reads LQKENI. The length of the CDR3 is 15 residues. CDR3 loop: CASSPPPNRQGGYTF. CDR3 DNA: TGTGCCAGCTCACCACCCCCTAATCGACAGGGTGGCTACACCTTC.

The chain joins TRBV3-1 (or the pseudogene TRBV3-2) to TRBJ1-5; D is possibly TRBD1 (6 bases). Trimming removed 5 bases from V and 5 bases from J, with 10 bases in between. CDR3 length equals 13 residues. Germline V lookup: CDR1 LGHDT, CDR2 YNNKEL (reference sequence). The CDR3 sequence: CASSSDRDQPQHF. The CDR3 DNA reads TGTGCCAGCAGCTCGGACAGAGATCAGCCCCAGCATTTT.

V gene TRBV6-1 combines with J gene TRBJ2-7; a weak D match, TRBD2 (5 bases). Germline V CDR1 and CDR2: MNHNS, SASEGT. This CDR3 has 16 residues. Trimming shortened V by 1 base and J by 5 bases, and 18 bases separated the two germline ends. CDR3 bases: TGTGCCAGCAGTGAAGGCGGGCAGAGAGGTTCCGACGAGCAGTACTTC. It specifies CASSEGGQRGSDEQYF.

The chain joins TRBV11-2 to TRBJ2-2, with 10 bases identical to TRBD2. Germline V gives CDR1 SGHAT, CDR2 FQNNGV. The J segment lost 1 base and the V segment lost 7 bases, leaving 3 bases of the junction unmatched. This CDR3 is 15 amino acids long. Written as DNA, the CDR3 is TGTGCCAGCACTCGACTAGCGGGGAACACCGGGGAGCTGTTTTTT. Translation: CASTRLAGNTGELFF. Based on the CDR3 plus reference TRBV11-2 and TRBJ2-2, the full variable domain is EAGVAQSPRYKIIEKRQSVAFWCNPISGHATLYWYQQILGQGPKLLIQFQNNGVVDDSQLPKDRFSAERLKGVDSTLKIQPAKLEDSAVYLCASTRLAGNTGELFFGEGSRLTVL.

This clone was seen only once. CDR3 sequence: CASSIERGYNEQFF. DNA for the CDR3: TGTGCCAGTAGTATAGAGCGGGGCTACAATGAGCAGTTCTTC. The chain employs TRBV19 and TRBJ2-1, with D maybe TRBD2 (6 bases). The CDR3 extends over 14 amino acids. CDR1 and CDR2 (germline): LNHDA, SQIVND (reference sequence). Trimming removed 0 bases from V and 3 bases from J, with 6 bases in between.

This CDR3 reads CASSDREGEKLFF. In nucleotides, the CDR3 is TGTGCCAGCAGTGACAGGGAGGGTGAAAAACTGTTTTTT. The rearrangement links TRBV6-4 to TRBJ1-4, with D unresolved. V was cut by 2 bases and J by 7 bases, with 8 bases left in between. CDR1 is MRHNA and CDR2 is SNTAGT in the germline V gene. CDR3 length equals 13 residues.

This chain's CDR3 is CASSSSLRDGITDTQYF. The CDR3 bases are TGTGCCAGCAGCTCGTCCCTCCGGGACGGCATCACAGATACGCAGTATTTT. This sequence joins TRBV5-6 and TRBJ2-3; D is perhaps TRBD1 or TRBD2 (5 bases each). Germline V gene lookup returns CDR1 SGHDT and CDR2 YYEEEE. The V and J ends lost 3 bases and 2 bases respectively, with 19 bases between them. The CDR3 sequence is 17 residues long. Combining the CDR3 with reference TRBV5-6 and TRBJ2-3 gives the whole variable domain DAGVTQSPTHLIKTRGQQVTLRCSPKSGHDTVSWYQQALGQGPQFIFQYYEEEERQRGNFPDRFSGHQFPNYSSELNVNALLLGDSALYLCASSSSLRDGITDTQYFGPGTRLTVL.

V gene TRBV4-1 combines with J gene TRBJ2-2, with D possibly being TRBD2 (6 bases). Trimming left V 0 bases short and J 5 bases short, with 13 bases between. CDR3 size: 16 residues. Germline CDR1 and CDR2: MGHRA and YSYEKL. The CDR3 sequence: CASSQDWGDSTGELFF. The CDR3 DNA sequence: TGCGCCAGCAGCCAAGATTGGGGGGACTCTACCGGGGAGCTGTTTTTT.

The rearrangement uses TRBV13 and TRBJ2-7; no clear D gene. With 0 bases removed from V and 1 base from J, the gap between germline ends came to 4 bases. The CDR3 runs 13 residues. The germline gives CDR1 PRHDT, CDR2 FYEKMQ (reference sequence). This CDR3 is CASSLGLSYEQYF. The DNA for the CDR3 is TGTGCCAGCAGCTTAGGACTTTCCTACGAGCAGTACTTC.

The rearrangement links TRBV4-1 to TRBJ2-1, with D perhaps being TRBD1 or TRBD2 (6 bases each). The V end was cut by 0 bases, the J end by 8 bases, with 8 bases between. Germline CDR1 MGHRA, CDR2 YSYEKL. The CDR3 consists of 13 residues. The CDR3 nucleotides are TGCGCCAGCAGCCAAGATGGGGGGCATGAGCAGTTCTTC. Protein sequence: CASSQDGGHEQFF.

This rearrangement joins TRBV11-2 to TRBJ2-7; tentative D call: TRBD2 (6 bases). This CDR3 has 16 amino acids. Germline-derived CDR1 and CDR2 are SGHAT and FQNNGV. The V gene lost 5 bases and the J gene lost 5 bases, with 22 bases spanning the gap. The CDR3 is CASSQSRGGSMDEQYF. The CDR3 bases are TGTGCCAGCAGCCAATCCCGCGGAGGGTCTATGGACGAGCAGTACTTC.

This chain connects TRBV14 to TRBJ1-6; 8 nucleotides agree with TRBD1. Germline V lookup: CDR1 SGHDN, CDR2 FVKESK. Trimming removed 6 bases from V and 9 bases from J; junction bases left unmatched: 10. CDR3 size: 15 residues. As DNA, the CDR3 is TGTGCCAGCAGGGCTCAGGGGACAGGTTTTTCACCCCTCCACTTT. It is translated as CASRAQGTGFSPLHF.